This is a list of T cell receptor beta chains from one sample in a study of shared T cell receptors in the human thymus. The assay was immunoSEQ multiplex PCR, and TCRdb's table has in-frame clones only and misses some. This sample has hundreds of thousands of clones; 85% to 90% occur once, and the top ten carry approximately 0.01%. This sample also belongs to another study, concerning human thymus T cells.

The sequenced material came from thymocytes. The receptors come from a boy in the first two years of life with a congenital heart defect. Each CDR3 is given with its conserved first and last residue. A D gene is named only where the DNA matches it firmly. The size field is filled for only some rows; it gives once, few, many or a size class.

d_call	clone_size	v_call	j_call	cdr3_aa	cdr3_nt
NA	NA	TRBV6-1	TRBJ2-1	CASSDLGVWGYNEQFF	TGTGCCAGCAGTGATCTAGGGGTGTGGGGCTACAATGAGCAGTTCTTC
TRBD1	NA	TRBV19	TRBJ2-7	CASSTGQGKEQYF	TGTGCCAGTAGTACGGGACAGGGGAAAGAGCAGTACTTC
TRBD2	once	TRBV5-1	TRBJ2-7	CASSLAGDSGATSYEQYF	TGCGCCAGCAGCTTGGCCGGGGATAGCGGGGCGACCTCCTACGAGCAGTACTTC
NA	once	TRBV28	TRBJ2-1	CASSDMWPLPYNEQFF	TGTGCCAGCAGCGACATGTGGCCCCTCCCCTACAATGAGCAGTTCTTC
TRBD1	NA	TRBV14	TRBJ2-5	CASSQEKENGQGKTQYF	TGTGCCAGCAGCCAAGAAAAGGAGAATGGACAGGGGAAGACCCAGTACTTC
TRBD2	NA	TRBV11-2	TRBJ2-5	CASSLSVAGAAVETQYF	TGTGCCAGCAGCTTATCCGTAGCGGGAGCGGCGGTGGAGACCCAGTACTTC
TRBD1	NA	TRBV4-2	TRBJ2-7	CASSHLGQGTYEQYF	TGTGCCAGCAGCCATCTAGGACAGGGGACGTACGAGCAGTACTTC
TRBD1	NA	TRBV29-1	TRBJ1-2	CSAGDRGSYGYTF	TGCAGCGCTGGGGACAGGGGTAGCTATGGCTACACCTTC
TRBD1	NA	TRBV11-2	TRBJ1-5	CASSQDRGLGQPQHF	TGTGCCAGCAGCCAAGACAGGGGGCTAGGGCAGCCCCAGCATTTT
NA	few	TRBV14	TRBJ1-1	CASSHDRRVPLMNTEAFF	TGTGCCAGCAGCCATGACAGGCGGGTCCCACTCATGAACACTGAAGCTTTCTTT
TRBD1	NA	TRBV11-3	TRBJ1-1	CASSPIDRGRKGEAFF	TGTGCCAGCAGCCCCATTGACAGGGGGCGTAAGGGTGAAGCTTTCTTT
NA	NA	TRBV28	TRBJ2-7	CASKLAGQGVYEQYF	TGTGCCAGCAAACTAGCGGGACAGGGGGTGTACGAGCAGTACTTC
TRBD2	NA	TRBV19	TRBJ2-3	CASSGGTSGNTDTQYF	TGTGCCAGTAGTGGGGGGACTAGCGGCAACACAGATACGCAGTATTTT
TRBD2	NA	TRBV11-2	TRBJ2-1	CASSSVPGLPVRKQFF	TGTGCCAGCAGCTCAGTACCGGGACTACCAGTGAGGAAGCAGTTCTTC
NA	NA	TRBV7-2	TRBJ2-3	CASSTRVSDTQYF	TGTGCCAGCAGCACCAGGGTATCAGATACGCAGTATTTT
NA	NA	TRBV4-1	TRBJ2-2	CASSQDPRVGFQEGDTGELFF	TGCGCCAGCAGCCAAGATCCACGGGTCGGCTTCCAGGAAGGGGACACCGGGGAGCTGTTTTTT
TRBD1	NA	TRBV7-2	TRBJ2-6	CASSSGTGGSGANVLTF	TGTGCCAGCAGCTCCGGGACAGGGGGCTCTGGGGCCAACGTCCTGACTTTC
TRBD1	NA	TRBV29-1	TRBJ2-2	CSVEEGTGLRTGELFF	TGCAGCGTTGAAGAGGGGACAGGCCTGAGAACCGGGGAGCTGTTTTTT
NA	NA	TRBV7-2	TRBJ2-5	CASSPGTRDGGAWETQYF	TGTGCCAGCAGCCCTGGGACACGAGATGGGGGAGCCTGGGAGACCCAGTACTTC
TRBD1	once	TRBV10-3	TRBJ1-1	CAIRRQGAMNTEAFF	TGTGCCATCAGGAGGCAGGGGGCGATGAACACTGAAGCTTTCTTT
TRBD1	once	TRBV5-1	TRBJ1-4	CASSTTGGDEKLFF	TGCGCCAGCAGCACAACAGGGGGCGATGAAAAACTGTTTTTT
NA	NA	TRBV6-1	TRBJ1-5	CASSDGTEPERNQPQHF	TGTGCCAGCAGTGACGGCACAGAACCCGAACGCAATCAGCCCCAGCATTTT
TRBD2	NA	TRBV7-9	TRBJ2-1	CASSSIGTSGSRRDEQFF	TGTGCCAGCAGCAGCATCGGGACTAGCGGGTCCCGGCGGGATGAGCAGTTCTTC
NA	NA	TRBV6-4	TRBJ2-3	CASSASGHRSTDTQYF	TGTGCCAGCAGTGCCTCCGGCCACAGAAGCACAGATACGCAGTATTTT
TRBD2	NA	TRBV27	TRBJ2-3	CASSLSNRGRLAGGTDTQYF	TGTGCCAGCAGTTTATCTAACAGGGGGCGTCTAGCGGGAGGTACAGATACGCAGTATTTT
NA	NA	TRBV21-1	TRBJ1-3	CASSNPSGNTIYF	TGTGCCAGCAGCAACCCCTCCGGAAACACCATATATTTT
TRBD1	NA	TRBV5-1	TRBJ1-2	CASSLAQGGTYGYTF	TGCGCCAGCAGCTTGGCCCAGGGGGGAACCTATGGCTACACCTTC
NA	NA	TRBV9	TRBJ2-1	CASSVAGDGSYNEQFF	TGTGCCAGCAGCGTAGCGGGAGATGGGTCCTACAATGAGCAGTTCTTC
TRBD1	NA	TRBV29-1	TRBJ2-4	CSVRIPSGGPSKNIQYF	TGCAGCGTCCGAATACCATCAGGGGGTCCGAGCAAAAACATTCAGTACTTC
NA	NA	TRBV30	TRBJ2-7	CAWNSKGTGRGPYEQYF	TGTGCCTGGAACTCCAAAGGAACAGGGAGGGGACCCTACGAGCAGTACTTC
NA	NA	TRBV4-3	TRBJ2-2	CASSQDPGQNTGELFF	TGCGCCAGCAGCCAAGACCCCGGACAGAACACCGGGGAGCTGTTTTTT
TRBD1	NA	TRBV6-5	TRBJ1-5	CASSTGQGSQPQHF	TGTGCCAGCAGTACCGGACAGGGGAGTCAGCCCCAGCATTTT
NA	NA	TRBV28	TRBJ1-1	CASSRPRDRNTEAFF	TGTGCCAGCAGCCGCCCCCGGGATCGAAACACTGAAGCTTTCTTT
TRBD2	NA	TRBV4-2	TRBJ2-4	CASSPGTSGSTRPKNIQYF	TGTGCCAGCAGCCCCGGGACTAGCGGGAGTACGAGGCCCAAAAACATTCAGTACTTC
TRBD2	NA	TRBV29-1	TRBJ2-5	CSARPQRGARETQYF	TGCAGCGCGCGCCCGCAGCGGGGGGCCCGAGAGACCCAGTACTTC
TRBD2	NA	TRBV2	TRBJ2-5	CASSEASGRAGRETQYF	TGTGCCAGCAGTGAGGCTAGCGGGAGGGCCGGGAGAGAGACCCAGTACTTC
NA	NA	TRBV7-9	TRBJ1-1	CASSYGGTEAFF	TGTGCCAGCAGCTACGGAGGCACTGAAGCTTTCTTT
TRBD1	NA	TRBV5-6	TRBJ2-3	CASSTGTGTQYF	TGTGCCAGCAGTACCGGGACAGGTACGCAGTATTTT
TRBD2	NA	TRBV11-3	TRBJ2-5	CASSLDTTSGQETQYF	TGTGCCAGCAGCTTAGATACTACTAGCGGTCAAGAGACCCAGTACTTC
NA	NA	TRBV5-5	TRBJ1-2	CASSSVLPDSGGYTF	TGTGCCAGCAGCTCCGTACTTCCGGACAGTGGTGGCTACACCTTC
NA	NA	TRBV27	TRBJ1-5	CASSSWPGNQPQHF	TGTGCCAGCAGTTCATGGCCTGGCAATCAGCCCCAGCATTTT
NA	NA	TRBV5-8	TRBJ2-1	CASSRTRLSYNEQFF	TGTGCCAGCAGCCGGACAAGACTCTCCTACAATGAGCAGTTCTTC